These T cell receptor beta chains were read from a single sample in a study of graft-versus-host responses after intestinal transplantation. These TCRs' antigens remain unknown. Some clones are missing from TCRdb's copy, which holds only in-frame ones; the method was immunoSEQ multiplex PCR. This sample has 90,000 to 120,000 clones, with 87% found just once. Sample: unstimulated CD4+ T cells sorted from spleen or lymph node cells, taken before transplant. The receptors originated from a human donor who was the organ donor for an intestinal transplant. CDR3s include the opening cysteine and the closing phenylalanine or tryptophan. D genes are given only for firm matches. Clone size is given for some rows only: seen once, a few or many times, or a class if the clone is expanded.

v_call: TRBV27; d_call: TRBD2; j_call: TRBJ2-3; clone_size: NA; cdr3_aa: CASLLSGGAGTQYF; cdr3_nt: TGTGCCAGCCTTTTGAGCGGGGGAGCCGGTACGCAGTATTTT
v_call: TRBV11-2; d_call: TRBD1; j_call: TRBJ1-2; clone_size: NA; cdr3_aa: CASRPSGTGTRGHTF; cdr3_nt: TGTGCCAGCAGACCTTCCGGGACAGGGACGAGGGGCCACACCTTC
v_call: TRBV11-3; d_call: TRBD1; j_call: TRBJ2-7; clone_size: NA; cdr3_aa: CASSYGTDYEQYF; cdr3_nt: TGTGCCAGCAGCTACGGGACAGACTACGAGCAGTACTTC
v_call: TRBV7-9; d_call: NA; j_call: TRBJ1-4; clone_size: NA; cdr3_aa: CASSPSATTNEKLFF; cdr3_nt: TGTGCCAGCAGCCCCAGCGCTACAACTAATGAAAAACTGTTTTTT
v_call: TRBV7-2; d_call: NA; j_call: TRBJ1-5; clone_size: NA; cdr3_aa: CASSQSNQPQHF; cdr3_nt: TGTGCCAGCAGCCAGTCGAACCAGCCCCAGCATTTT
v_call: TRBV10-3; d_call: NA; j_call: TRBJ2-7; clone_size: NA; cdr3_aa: CATTRTDSYEQYF; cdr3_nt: TGTGCCACTACTCGGACAGACTCCTACGAGCAGTACTTC
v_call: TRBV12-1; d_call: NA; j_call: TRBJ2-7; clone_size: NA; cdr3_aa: CASSFDLGTSGGVPYEQYF; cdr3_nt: TGTGCCAGCAGCTTCGACCTCGGGACTAGCGGGGGGGTTCCCTACGAGCAGTACTTC
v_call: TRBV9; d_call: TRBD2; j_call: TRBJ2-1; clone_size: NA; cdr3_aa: CASSVGLAGGPSYNEQFF; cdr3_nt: TGTGCCAGCAGCGTAGGGCTAGCGGGAGGCCCCTCCTACAATGAGCAGTTCTTC
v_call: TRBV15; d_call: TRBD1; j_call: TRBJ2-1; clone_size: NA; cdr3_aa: CATSRPRTGGGNEQFF; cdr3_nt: TGTGCCACCAGCAGACCCCGGACAGGGGGCGGAAATGAGCAGTTCTTC
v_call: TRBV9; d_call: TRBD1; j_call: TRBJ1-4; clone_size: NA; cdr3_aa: CASSLTGQEKLFF; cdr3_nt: TGTGCCAGCAGCCTCACGGGACAGGAAAAACTGTTTTTT
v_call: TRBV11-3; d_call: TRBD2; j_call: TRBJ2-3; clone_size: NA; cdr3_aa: CASSFTSGTDTQYF; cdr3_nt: TGTGCCAGCAGCTTTACTAGCGGCACAGATACGCAGTATTTT
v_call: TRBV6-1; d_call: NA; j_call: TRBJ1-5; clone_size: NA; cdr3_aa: CASSGVGRLDSNQPQHF; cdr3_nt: TGTGCCAGCAGTGGCGTGGGAAGGCTCGATAGCAATCAGCCCCAGCATTTT
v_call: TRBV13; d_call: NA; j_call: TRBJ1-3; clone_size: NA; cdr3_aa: CASSFLSGLKGNTIYF; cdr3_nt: TGTGCCAGCAGCTTCTTAAGTGGGTTGAAAGGAAACACCATATATTTT
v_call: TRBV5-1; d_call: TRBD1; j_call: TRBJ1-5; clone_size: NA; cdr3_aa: CASSHTGDQPQHF; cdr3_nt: TGCGCCAGCAGCCACACAGGGGATCAGCCCCAGCATTTT
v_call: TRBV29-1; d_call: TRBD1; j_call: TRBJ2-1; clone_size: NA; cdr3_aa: CSAGQGGNEQFF; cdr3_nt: TGCAGCGCCGGACAGGGCGGGAATGAGCAGTTCTTC
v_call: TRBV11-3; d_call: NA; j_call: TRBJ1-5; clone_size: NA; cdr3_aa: CASSSTNNQPQHF; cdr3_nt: TGTGCCAGCAGCTCAACAAACAATCAGCCCCAGCATTTT
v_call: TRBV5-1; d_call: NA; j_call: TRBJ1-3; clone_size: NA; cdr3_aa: CASSWGNTIYF; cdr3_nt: TGCGCCAGCAGCTGGGGAAACACCATATATTTT
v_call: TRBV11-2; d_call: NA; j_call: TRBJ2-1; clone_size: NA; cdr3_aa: CASSLLGAAIYNEQFF; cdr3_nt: TGTGCCAGCAGCCTCCTCGGCGCGGCTATTTACAATGAGCAGTTCTTC
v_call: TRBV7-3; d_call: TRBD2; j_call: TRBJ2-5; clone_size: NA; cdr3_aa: CASSSIAGGQETQYF; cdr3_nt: TGTGCCAGCAGCTCGATAGCGGGGGGTCAAGAGACCCAGTACTTC
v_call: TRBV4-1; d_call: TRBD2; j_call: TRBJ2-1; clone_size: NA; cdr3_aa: CASSQWDSGGQYNEQFF; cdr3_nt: TGCGCCAGCAGCCAGTGGGATAGCGGGGGTCAATACAATGAGCAGTTCTTC
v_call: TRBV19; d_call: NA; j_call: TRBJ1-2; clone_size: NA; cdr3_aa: CASSMEVAGYTF; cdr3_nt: TGTGCCAGTAGTATGGAGGTTGCCGGCTACACCTTC
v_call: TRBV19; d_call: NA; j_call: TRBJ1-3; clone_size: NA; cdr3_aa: CASSIRGAGRSSGNTIYF; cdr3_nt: TGTGCCAGTAGTATACGCGGGGCAGGACGTTCCTCTGGAAACACCATATATTTT
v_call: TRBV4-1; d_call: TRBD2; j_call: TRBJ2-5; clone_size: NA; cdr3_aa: CASSHLSGGAGETQYF; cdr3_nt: TGCGCCAGCAGCCATCTTAGCGGGGGGGCAGGGGAGACCCAGTACTTC
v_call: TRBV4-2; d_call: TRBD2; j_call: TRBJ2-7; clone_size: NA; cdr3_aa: CASSHPSGTSGSEQYF; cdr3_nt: TGTGCCAGCAGCCACCCCTCGGGGACTAGCGGGAGCGAGCAGTACTTC
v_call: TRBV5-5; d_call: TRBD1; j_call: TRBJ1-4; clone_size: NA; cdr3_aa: CASSSYRGGDEKLFF; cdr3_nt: TGTGCCAGCAGCTCCTACAGGGGCGGTGATGAAAAACTGTTTTTT
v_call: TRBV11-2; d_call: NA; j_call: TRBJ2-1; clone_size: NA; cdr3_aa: CASRAYRGNEQFF; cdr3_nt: TGTGCCAGCAGAGCTTATAGGGGGAATGAGCAGTTCTTC
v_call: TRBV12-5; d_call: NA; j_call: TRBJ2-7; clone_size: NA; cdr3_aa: CASGSSLGPAGEQYF; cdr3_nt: TGTGCTAGTGGTTCCTCTTTGGGTCCGGCTGGCGAGCAGTACTTC
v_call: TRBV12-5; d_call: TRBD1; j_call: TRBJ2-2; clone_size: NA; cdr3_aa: CASGPRTGNTGELFF; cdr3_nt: TGTGCTAGTGGTCCCAGGACAGGAAACACCGGGGAGCTGTTTTTT
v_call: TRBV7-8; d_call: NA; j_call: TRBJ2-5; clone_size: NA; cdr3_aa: CASSLSGTQYF; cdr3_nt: TGTGCCAGCAGCCTCTCGGGGACCCAGTACTTC
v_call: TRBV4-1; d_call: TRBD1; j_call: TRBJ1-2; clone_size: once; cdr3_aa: CASRTGGYGYTF; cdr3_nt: TGCGCCAGCAGGACAGGGGGTTATGGCTACACCTTC
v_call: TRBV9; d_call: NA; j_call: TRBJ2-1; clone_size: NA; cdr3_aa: CASSVVGESQFF; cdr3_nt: TGTGCCAGCAGCGTAGTGGGGGAATCCCAGTTCTTC
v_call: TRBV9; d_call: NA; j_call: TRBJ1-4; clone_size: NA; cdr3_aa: CASSAGGTRSNEKLFF; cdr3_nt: TGTGCCAGCAGCGCCGGCGGGACTCGATCTAATGAAAAACTGTTTTTT
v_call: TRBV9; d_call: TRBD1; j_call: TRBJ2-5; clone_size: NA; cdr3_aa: CASSVGFGGTGGETQYF; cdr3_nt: TGTGCCAGCAGCGTAGGGTTTGGGGGGACAGGGGGAGAGACCCAGTACTTC
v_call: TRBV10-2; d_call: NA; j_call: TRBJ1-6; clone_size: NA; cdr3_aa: CASYPMGRNNSPLHF; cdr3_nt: TGCGCCAGCTACCCTATGGGGCGGAACAATTCACCCCTCCACTTT
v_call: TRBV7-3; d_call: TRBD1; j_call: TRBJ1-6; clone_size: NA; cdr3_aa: CASSLRGTGVPNSPLHF; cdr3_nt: TGTGCCAGCAGCTTAAGGGGGACAGGGGTCCCTAATTCACCCCTCCACTTT
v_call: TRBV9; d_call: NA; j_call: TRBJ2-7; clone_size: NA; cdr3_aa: CASSPGHNSYEQYF; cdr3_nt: TGTGCCAGCAGTCCCGGGCACAATTCCTACGAGCAGTACTTC
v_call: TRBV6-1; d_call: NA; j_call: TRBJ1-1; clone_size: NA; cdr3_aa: CASSEGRWTEAFF; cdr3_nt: TGTGCCAGCAGTGAGGGTCGTTGGACTGAAGCTTTCTTT
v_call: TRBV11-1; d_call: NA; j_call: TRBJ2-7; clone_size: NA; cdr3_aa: CASSFRLGHEQYF; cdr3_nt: TGTGCCAGCAGCTTCCGACTTGGCCACGAGCAGTACTTC
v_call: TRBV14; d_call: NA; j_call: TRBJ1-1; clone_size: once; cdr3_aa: CASSQDISGTANTEAFF; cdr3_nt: TGTGCCAGCAGCCAAGATATCTCCGGGACGGCGAACACTGAAGCTTTCTTT
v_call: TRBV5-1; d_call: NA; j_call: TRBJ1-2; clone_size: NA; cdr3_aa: CASSLGGRGIDYGYTF; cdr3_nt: TGCGCCAGCAGCTTGGGCGGCAGGGGTATCGACTATGGCTACACCTTC
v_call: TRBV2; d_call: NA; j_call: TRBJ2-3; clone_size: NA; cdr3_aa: CASSEKVLPADTQYF; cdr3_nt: TGTGCCAGCAGTGAAAAAGTTTTACCAGCAGATACGCAGTATTTT
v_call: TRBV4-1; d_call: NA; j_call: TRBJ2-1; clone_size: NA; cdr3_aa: CASSQVRDQVFF; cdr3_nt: TGCGCCAGCAGCCAAGTCCGTGACCAGGTGTTCTTC
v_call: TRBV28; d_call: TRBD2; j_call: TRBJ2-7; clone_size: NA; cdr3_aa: CASSFGLAVLSYEQYF; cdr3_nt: TGTGCCAGCAGTTTCGGCCTAGCGGTCCTCTCCTACGAGCAGTACTTC
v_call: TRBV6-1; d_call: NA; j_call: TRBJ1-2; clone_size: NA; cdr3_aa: CATSRDYGYTF; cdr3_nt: TGTGCCACCAGCCGTGACTATGGCTACACCTTC
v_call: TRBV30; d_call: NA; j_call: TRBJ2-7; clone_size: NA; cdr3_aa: CAWSLDGFLEQYF; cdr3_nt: TGTGCCTGGAGTTTGGATGGCTTTTTGGAGCAGTACTTC
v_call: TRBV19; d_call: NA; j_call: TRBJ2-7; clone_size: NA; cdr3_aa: CASSIENPPEQYF; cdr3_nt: TGTGCCAGTAGTATTGAGAACCCCCCCGAGCAGTACTTC
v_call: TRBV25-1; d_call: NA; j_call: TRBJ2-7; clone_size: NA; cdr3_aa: CASSELRDRRNYEQYF; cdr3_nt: TGTGCCAGCAGTGAATTGCGGGACAGACGTAACTACGAGCAGTACTTC
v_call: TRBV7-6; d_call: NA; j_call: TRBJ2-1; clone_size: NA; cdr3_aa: CASSSGRGANYNEQFF; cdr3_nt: TGTGCCAGCAGTTCAGGACGGGGGGCAAACTACAATGAGCAGTTCTTC
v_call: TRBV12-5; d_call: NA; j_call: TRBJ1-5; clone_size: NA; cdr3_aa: CASGLVISGRNQPQHF; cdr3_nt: TGTGCTAGTGGTTTGGTAATTTCAGGGAGGAATCAGCCCCAGCATTTT
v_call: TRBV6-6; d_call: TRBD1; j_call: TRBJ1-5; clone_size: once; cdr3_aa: CASSSPTGVHNQPQHF; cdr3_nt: TGTGCCAGCAGTTCGCCTACAGGGGTCCACAATCAGCCCCAGCATTTT
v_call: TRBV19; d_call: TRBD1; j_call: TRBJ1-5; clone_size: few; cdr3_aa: CASSVGQVGSPQHF; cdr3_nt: TGTGCCAGTAGTGTGGGACAGGTAGGATCGCCCCAGCATTTT
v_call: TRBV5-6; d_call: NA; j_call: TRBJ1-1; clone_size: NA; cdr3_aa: CASSLDTEAFF; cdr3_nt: TGTGCCAGCAGCTTGGACACTGAAGCTTTCTTT
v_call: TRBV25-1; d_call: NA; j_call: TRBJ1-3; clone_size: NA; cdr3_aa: CASSASNRQAGNTIYF; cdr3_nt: TGTGCCAGCAGTGCTTCAAATCGACAGGCTGGAAACACCATATATTTT
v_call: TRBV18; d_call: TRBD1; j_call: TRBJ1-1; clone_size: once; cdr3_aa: CASSPTQKGATEAFF; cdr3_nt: TGTGCCAGCTCACCAACTCAAAAGGGGGCAACTGAAGCTTTCTTT
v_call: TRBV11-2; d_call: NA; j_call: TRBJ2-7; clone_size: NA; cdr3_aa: CASSLRITYEQYF; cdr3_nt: TGTGCCAGCAGCTTAAGGATAACCTACGAGCAGTACTTC
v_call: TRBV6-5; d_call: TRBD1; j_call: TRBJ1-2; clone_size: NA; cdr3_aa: CASSYRTGGANGYTF; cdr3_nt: TGTGCCAGCAGTTACAGGACAGGGGGCGCAAATGGCTACACCTTC
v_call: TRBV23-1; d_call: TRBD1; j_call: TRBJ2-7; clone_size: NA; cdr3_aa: CASSHPGQGYYEQYF; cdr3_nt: TGCGCCAGCAGTCACCCGGGACAGGGATACTACGAGCAGTACTTC
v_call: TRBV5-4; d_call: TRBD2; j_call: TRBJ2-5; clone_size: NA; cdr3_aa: CASSVAGGGETQYF; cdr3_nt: TGTGCCAGCAGCGTAGCGGGTGGGGGGGAGACCCAGTACTTC
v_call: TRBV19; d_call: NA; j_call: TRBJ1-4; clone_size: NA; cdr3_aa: CASSLRVNNEKLFF; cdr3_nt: TGTGCCAGTAGTCTACGGGTCAATAATGAAAAACTGTTTTTT
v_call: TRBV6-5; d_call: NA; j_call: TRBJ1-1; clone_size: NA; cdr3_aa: CASSRTGNEAFF; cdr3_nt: TGTGCCAGCAGTCGTACAGGTAATGAAGCTTTCTTT